The 17 T cell receptor beta chains below were found in one sample sequenced in a study of blood T cell repertoires in COVID-19. Data came from immunoSEQ multiplex PCR; TCRdb stores just in-frame clones and leaves some out. The table has some 370,000 clones, about 87% seen once. The sequenced sample was peripheral blood. The origin of the receptors is a young woman with COVID-19, enrolled during active disease.

This clone came up once. The rearrangement uses TRBV2 and TRBJ2-3; 8 positions agree with TRBD1. V was clipped by 5 bases and J by 1 base; unmatched bases: 2. The CDR3 has 14 residues. CDR1 and CDR2 (germline): SNHLY, FYNNEI. In DNA, the CDR3 is TGTGCCAGCAGTCCGGACAGGGGCACAGATACGCAGTATTTT. It codes for CASSPDRGTDTQYF.

Here the CDR3 reads CASSFERRGSGYEQYF. CDR3 nucleotides: TGTGCCAGCAGCTTCGAGCGCAGGGGAAGCGGCTACGAGCAGTACTTC. This chain connects TRBV7-2 to TRBJ2-7, with TRBD1 as a possible D gene (6 bases). V shed 3 bases and J shed 3 bases, with 18 bases lying between them. CDR1 is SGHTA, CDR2 FQGNSA, per germline. This CDR3 region has 16 residues.

This CDR3 reads CASSQSSSDPYEQYF. CDR3 bases: TGCGCCAGCAGCCAAAGTTCTAGCGACCCCTACGAGCAGTACTTC. The chain combines TRBV5-1 with TRBJ2-7, with D perhaps TRBD2 (6 bases). The V and J ends lost 4 bases and 2 bases respectively, with 16 bases between them. This CDR3 region has 15 residues. CDR1 and CDR2 (germline): SGHRS, YFSETQ.

J is TRBJ2-4 and V is TRBV7-9; TRBD1 matches 9 bases. Per germline, CDR1 SEHNR and CDR2 FQNEAQ (reference sequence). The CDR3 extends over 14 amino acids. The ends lost 8 bases at V and 4 bases at J; junction bases unmatched: 6. Written as DNA, the CDR3 is TGTGCCAGCGTACGCGGGACAGGGAAAAACATTCAGTACTTC. It codes for CASVRGTGKNIQYF.

The CDR3 sequence: CAIRPGQPNEQFF. CDR3 bases: TGTGCCATCAGGCCGGGACAGCCTAATGAGCAGTTCTTC. This chain joins TRBV10-3 and TRBJ2-1, with 7 bases matching TRBD1. The CDR3 consists of 13 residues. J was trimmed by 7 bases and V by 6 bases; bases with no gene match: 6. Germline CDR1 is ENHRY and CDR2 is SYGVKD.

In this sample, this clone turned up a few times. This CDR3 is also generated by other DNA sequences in the sample. V usage is TRBV28 and J usage is TRBJ1-1; the D is unclear. CDR3 length: 12 amino acids. Germline CDR1 reads MDHEN; CDR2 reads SYDVKM. Trimming shortened V by 9 bases and J by 1 base, and 9 bases separated the two germline ends. CDR3 protein: CASSLANTEAFF. The CDR3 DNA is TGTGCCAGTTCCCTGGCGAACACTGAAGCTTTCTTT.

The chain employs TRBV18 and TRBJ2-3, with 14 bases fitting TRBD2. The CDR3 extends over 22 amino acids. Trimming took 1 base from V and 4 from J; bases not matched to a gene: 19. CDR1 and CDR2 (germline): KGHSH, LQKENI. In DNA, the CDR3 is TGTGCCAGCTCACCACGTATCCTCCCGACTAGCGGGAGGGTCCAAATTCCAGATACGCAGTATTTT. Its translation is CASSPRILPTSGRVQIPDTQYF.

This chain connects TRBV9 to TRBJ2-1, with D maybe TRBD2 (5 bases). Germline-derived CDR1 and CDR2 are SGDLS and YYNGEE. The CDR3 covers 12 residues. V was trimmed by 4 bases and J by 4 bases, leaving 6 bases between them. CDR3 sequence: CASSQRYNEQFF. The CDR3 DNA follows: TGTGCCAGCAGCCAGCGGTACAATGAGCAGTTCTTC.

The chain employs TRBV10-3 and TRBJ1-1; D is perhaps TRBD1 (5 bases). Trimming removed 6 bases at V and 4 bases at J, with 12 bases between. There are 13 residues in the CDR3. Germline CDR1 ENHRY, CDR2 SYGVKD. CDR3 loop: CAISPGGPTEAFF. The CDR3 DNA is TGTGCCATCAGCCCGGGGGGTCCCACTGAAGCTTTCTTT.

This chain links TRBV7-2 with TRBJ2-3; 14 bases fit TRBD2. The CDR3 has 16 amino acids. The V gene's germline CDR1 is SGHTA and CDR2 FQGNSA. V lost 2 bases, J lost 8 bases, and 6 bases stayed unmatched. CDR3 nucleotide sequence: TGTGCCAGCAGCTTAAGGGCCGGGACTAGCGGGGGTACGCAGTATTTT. It translates to CASSLRAGTSGGTQYF.

The count of this clone is one. This chain connects TRBV6-6 to TRBJ1-3; D is perhaps TRBD1 (6 bases). Germline V CDR1 and CDR2: MNHNY, SVGAGI (reference sequence). V was pared by 5 bases and J by 1 base, with 15 bases between. This CDR3 region has 16 residues. The CDR3 region is CASSPAGAPSGNTIYF. CDR3 nucleotide sequence: TGTGCCAGCAGTCCTGCAGGGGCACCATCTGGAAACACCATATATTTT.

This clone was found once. The J gene is TRBJ1-4, the V gene TRBV2, with 10 bases fitting TRBD1. The J segment lost 8 bases and the V segment lost 6 bases, leaving 6 bases of the junction unmatched. Looked up from germline, CDR1 is SNHLY and CDR2 is FYNNEI. The CDR3 is 14 residues long. DNA for the CDR3: TGTGCCAGCAGCGCCGGGACAGGGGAGGAAAAACTGTTTTTT. Protein product: CASSAGTGEEKLFF.

This clone has a single count. J is TRBJ2-1 and V is TRBV27; 8 nucleotides match TRBD2. V gave up 5 bases and J gave up 8 bases; unmatched junction bases: 8. Germline V gene lookup returns CDR1 MNHEY and CDR2 SMNVEV (reference sequence). The CDR3 consists of 14 residues. The CDR3 reads CASSLPGLADEQFF. Here the CDR3 DNA reads TGTGCCAGCAGTCTCCCCGGACTAGCCGATGAGCAGTTCTTC.

This clone was detected once. The chain couples TRBV3-1 (or the pseudogene TRBV3-2) to TRBJ2-5; TRBD1 matches at 11 bases. This CDR3 has 15 amino acids. V shed 4 bases and J 4 bases; nucleotides not matched to a gene: 5. Germline assignment: CDR1 LGHDT and CDR2 YNNKEL (reference sequence). Here the CDR3 DNA reads TGTGCCAGCAGCCTCCGGACAGGGGGCTTAGAGACCCAGTACTTC. This codes for CASSLRTGGLETQYF.

V and J are TRBV6-5 and TRBJ2-1, with TRBD1 matching over 7 bases. Germline assignment: CDR1 MNHEY and CDR2 SVGAGI. V gave up 8 bases and J gave up 1 base; unmatched junction bases: 5. The CDR3 length is 14 residues. CDR3 DNA sequence: TGTGCCAGCCACCCAGGGGGATCCTACAATGAGCAGTTCTTC. It codes for CASHPGGSYNEQFF.

The chain recombines TRBV4-1 with TRBJ1-6; TRBD1 is a possible D gene (5 bases). The CDR3 spans 15 residues. Germline loops: CDR1 MGHRA, CDR2 YSYEKL. V gave up 4 bases and J gave up 4 bases, with 11 bases separating them. The CDR3 region is CASSPGGLYNSPLHF. CDR3 sequence (DNA): TGCGCCAGCAGCCCCGGGGGATTGTATAATTCACCCCTCCACTTT.

The chain carries TRBV12-5 and TRBJ2-2; D perhaps matches TRBD1 (7 bases). Germline V gene data show CDR1 as LGHNT and CDR2 as FRNRAP. The ends were cut back, 2 bases at V and 4 bases at J, with 14 bases in the middle. This CDR3 has 16 residues. The CDR3 region is CASGLLQGGFTGELFF. In DNA form, the CDR3 reads TGTGCTAGTGGTTTGCTCCAGGGGGGATTCACCGGGGAGCTGTTTTTT.